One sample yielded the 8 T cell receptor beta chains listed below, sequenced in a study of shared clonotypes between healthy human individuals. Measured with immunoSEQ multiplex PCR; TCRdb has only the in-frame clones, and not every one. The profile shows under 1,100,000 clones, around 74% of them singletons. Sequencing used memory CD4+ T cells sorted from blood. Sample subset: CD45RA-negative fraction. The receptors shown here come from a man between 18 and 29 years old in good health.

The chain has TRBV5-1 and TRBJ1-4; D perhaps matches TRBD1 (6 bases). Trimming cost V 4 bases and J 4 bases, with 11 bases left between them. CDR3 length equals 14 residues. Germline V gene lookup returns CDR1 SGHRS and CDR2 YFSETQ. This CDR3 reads CASSQDRYNEKLFF. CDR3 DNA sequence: TGCGCCAGCAGCCAGGACAGATATAATGAAAAACTGTTTTTT.

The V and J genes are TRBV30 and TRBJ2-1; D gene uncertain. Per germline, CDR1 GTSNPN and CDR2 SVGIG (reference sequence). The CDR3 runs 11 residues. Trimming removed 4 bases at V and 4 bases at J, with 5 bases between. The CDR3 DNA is TGTGCCTGGAAGAATTACAATGAGCAGTTCTTC. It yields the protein CAWKNYNEQFF.

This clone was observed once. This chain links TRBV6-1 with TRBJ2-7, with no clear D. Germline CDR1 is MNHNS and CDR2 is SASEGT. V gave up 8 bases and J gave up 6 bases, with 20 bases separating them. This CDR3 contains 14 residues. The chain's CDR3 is CASVEAVLVSEQYF. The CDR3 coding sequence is TGTGCCAGCGTCGAAGCTGTTTTGGTCTCCGAGCAGTACTTC.

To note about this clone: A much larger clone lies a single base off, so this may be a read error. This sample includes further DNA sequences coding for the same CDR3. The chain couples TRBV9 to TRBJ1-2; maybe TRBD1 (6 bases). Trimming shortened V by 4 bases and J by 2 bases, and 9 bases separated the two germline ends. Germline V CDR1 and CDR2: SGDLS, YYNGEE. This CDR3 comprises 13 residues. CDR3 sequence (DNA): TGTGCCAGCAGCCCAACAGGGAACTATGGCTACACCTTC. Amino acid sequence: CASSPTGNYGYTF.

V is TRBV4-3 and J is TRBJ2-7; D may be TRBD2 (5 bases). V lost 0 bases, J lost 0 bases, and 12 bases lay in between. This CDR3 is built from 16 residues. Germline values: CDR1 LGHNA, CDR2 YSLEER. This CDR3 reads CASSQDLQEGSYEQYF. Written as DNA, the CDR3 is TGCGCCAGCAGCCAAGATCTTCAAGAGGGCTCCTACGAGCAGTACTTC.

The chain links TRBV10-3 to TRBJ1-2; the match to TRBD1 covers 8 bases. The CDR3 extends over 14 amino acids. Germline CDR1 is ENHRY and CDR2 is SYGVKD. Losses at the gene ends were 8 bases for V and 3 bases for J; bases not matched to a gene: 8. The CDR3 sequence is CAIYTGGRDYGYTF. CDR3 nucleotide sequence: TGTGCCATCTATACAGGGGGGAGAGACTATGGCTACACCTTC.

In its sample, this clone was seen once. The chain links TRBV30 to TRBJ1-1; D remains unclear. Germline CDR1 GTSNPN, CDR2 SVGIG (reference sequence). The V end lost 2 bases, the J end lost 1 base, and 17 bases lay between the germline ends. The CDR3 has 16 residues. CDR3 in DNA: TGTGCCTGGAGTAAGGAGCGCGGGGTTAAGAACACTGAAGCTTTCTTT. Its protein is CAWSKERGVKNTEAFF. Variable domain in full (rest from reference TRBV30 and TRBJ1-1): SQTIHQWPATLVQPVGSPLSLECTVEGTSNPNLYWYRQAAGRGLQLLFYSVGIGQISSEVPQNLSASRPQDRQFILSSKKLLLSDSGFYLCAWSKERGVKNTEAFFGQGTRLTVV.

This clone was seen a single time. CDR3 sequence reads: CATSGSVNTEAFF. CDR3 DNA: TGTGCCACCTCCGGCAGCGTTAACACTGAAGCTTTCTTT. The gene calls are TRBV6-5 and TRBJ1-1, with D hard to call. V was clipped by 10 bases and J by 2 bases, with 14 bases between them. The germline CDR1 and CDR2 sequences are MNHEY and SVGAGI. The CDR3 length is 13 residues.